This T cell receptor (beta chain) was identified during a study of early T cells in non-severe SARS-CoV-2 infection. Overall study: Investigators sequenced bulk RNA drawn from unsorted whole blood, and chains remained unpaired.

V dropped 5 bases and J dropped 4 bases, with 15 bases sitting between them. Germline V CDR1 and CDR2: SGHNT, YYREEE (reference sequence). The CDR3 sequence is 14 residues long. Individual cDNA molecules were tagged with unique molecular identifiers. TCRdb re-called the 5' RACE reads with MiXCR, one entry per CDR3 protein. The data contain 55,000 to 65,000 distinct CDR3 sequences, around 13% of them singletons. The chain employs TRBV5-4 and TRBJ1-2, with D maybe TRBD1 (5 bases). The specimen comprised whole blood, sampled at baseline. The sequence came from an adult who was a healthcare worker with PCR-confirmed SARS-CoV-2 infection or an uninfected control (not recorded which). Here the CDR3 DNA reads TGTGCCAGCAGGAAGGGGTTAGTGGGCTATGGCTACACCTTC. This encodes CASRKGLVGYGYTF.